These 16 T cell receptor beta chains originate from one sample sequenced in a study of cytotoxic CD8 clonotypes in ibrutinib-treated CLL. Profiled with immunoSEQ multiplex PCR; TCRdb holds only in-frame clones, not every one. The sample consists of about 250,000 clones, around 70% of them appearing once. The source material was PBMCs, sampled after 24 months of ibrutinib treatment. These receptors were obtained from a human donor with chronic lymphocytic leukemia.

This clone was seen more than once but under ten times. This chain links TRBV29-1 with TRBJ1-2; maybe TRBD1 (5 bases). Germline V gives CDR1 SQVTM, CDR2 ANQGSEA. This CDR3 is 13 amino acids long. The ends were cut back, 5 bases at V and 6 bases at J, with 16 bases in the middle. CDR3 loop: CSVFGAPHHGYTF. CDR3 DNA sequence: TGCAGCGTTTTTGGGGCTCCCCATCATGGCTACACCTTC.

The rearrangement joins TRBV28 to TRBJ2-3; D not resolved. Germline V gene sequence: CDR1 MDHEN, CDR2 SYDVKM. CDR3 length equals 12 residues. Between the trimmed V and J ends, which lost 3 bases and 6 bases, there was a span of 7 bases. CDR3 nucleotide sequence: TGTGCCAGCAGTTTCGACGCGGATACGCAGTATTTT. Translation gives CASSFDADTQYF.

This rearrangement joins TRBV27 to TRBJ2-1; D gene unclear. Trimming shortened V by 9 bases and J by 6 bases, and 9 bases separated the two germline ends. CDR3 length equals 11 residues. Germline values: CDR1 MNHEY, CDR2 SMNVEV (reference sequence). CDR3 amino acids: CASGRFNEQFF. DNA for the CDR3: TGTGCCAGTGGTAGATTCAATGAGCAGTTCTTC.

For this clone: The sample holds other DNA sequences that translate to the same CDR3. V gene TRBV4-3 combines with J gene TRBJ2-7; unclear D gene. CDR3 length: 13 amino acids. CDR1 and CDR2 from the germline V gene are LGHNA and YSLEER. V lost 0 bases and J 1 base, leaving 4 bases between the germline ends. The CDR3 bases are TGCGCCAGCAGCCAAGATCGATCCTACGAGCAGTACTTC. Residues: CASSQDRSYEQYF.

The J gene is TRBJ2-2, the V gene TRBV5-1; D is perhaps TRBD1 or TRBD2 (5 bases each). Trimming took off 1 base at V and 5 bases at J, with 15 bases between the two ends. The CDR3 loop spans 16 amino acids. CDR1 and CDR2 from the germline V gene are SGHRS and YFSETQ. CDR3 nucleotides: TGCGCCAGCAGCTTGAGGGCCGAGGGGTCGACCGGGGAGCTGTTTTTT. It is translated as CASSLRAEGSTGELFF. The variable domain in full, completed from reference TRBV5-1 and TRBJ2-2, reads KAGVTQTPRYLIKTRGQQVTLSCSPISGHRSVSWYQQTPGQGLQFLFEYFSETQRNKGNFPGRFSGRQFSNSRSEMNVSTLELGDSALYLCASSLRAEGSTGELFFGEGSRLTVL.

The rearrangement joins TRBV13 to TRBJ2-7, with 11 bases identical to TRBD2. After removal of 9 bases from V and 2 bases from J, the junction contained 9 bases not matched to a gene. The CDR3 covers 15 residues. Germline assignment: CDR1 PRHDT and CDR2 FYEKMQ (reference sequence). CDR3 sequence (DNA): TGTGCCAGTGGGGGACTAGCGGAACCGACCTACGAGCAGTACTTC. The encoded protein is CASGGLAEPTYEQYF.

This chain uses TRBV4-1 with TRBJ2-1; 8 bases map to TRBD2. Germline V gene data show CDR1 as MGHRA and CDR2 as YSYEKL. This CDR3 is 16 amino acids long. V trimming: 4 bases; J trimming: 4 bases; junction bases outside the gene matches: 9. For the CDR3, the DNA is TGCGCCAGCAGCCCCGACGGGAGCGGGAGATACAATGAGCAGTTCTTC. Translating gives CASSPDGSGRYNEQFF.

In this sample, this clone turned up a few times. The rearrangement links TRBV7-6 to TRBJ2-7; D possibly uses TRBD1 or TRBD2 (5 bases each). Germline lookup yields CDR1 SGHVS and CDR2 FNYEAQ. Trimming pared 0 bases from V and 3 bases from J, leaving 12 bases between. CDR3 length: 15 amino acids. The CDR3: CASSLAGTHSYEQYF. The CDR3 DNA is TGTGCCAGCAGCTTAGCGGGGACGCATAGCTACGAGCAGTACTTC.

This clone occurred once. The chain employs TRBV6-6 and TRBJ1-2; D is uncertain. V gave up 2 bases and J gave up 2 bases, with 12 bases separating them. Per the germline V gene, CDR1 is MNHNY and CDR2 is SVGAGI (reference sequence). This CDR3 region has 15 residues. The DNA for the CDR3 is TGTGCCAGCAGTTACGGTCCCGAAGGGAACTATGGCTACACCTTC. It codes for CASSYGPEGNYGYTF.

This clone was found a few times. The CDR3 coding sequence is TGCGCCAGCAGCTTAAGGGACCGATACAATGAGCAGTTCTTC. Encoded protein: CASSLRDRYNEQFF. This sequence joins TRBV5-1 and TRBJ2-1; D assignment may be TRBD1 or TRBD2 (5 bases each). CDR3 length: 14 residues. Germline CDR1 and CDR2: SGHRS and YFSETQ. V lost 2 bases to trimming and J lost 4 bases, with 10 bases between them. The full variable domain, its missing parts supplied by reference TRBV5-1 and TRBJ2-1, is KAGVTQTPRYLIKTRGQQVTLSCSPISGHRSVSWYQQTPGQGLQFLFEYFSETQRNKGNFPGRFSGRQFSNSRSEMNVSTLELGDSALYLCASSLRDRYNEQFFGPGTRLTVL.

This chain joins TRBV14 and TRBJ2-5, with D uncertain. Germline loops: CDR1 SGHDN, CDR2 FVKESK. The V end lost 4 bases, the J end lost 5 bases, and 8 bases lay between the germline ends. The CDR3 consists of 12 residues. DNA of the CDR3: TGTGCCAGCAGCCCGGTCGGGGAGACCCAGTACTTC. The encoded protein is CASSPVGETQYF.

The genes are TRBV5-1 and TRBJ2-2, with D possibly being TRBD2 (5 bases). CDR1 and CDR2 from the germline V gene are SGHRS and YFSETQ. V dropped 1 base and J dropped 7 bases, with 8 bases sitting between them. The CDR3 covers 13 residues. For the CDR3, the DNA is TGCGCCAGCAGCTTGAGGGAGTACGGGGAGCTGTTTTTT. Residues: CASSLREYGELFF.

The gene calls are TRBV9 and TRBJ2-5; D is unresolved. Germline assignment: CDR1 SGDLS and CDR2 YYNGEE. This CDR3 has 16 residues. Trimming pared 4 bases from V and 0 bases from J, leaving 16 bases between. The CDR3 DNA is TGTGCCAGCAGCTTCTCAGGCGCGAATGACCAAGAGACCCAGTACTTC. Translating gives CASSFSGANDQETQYF.

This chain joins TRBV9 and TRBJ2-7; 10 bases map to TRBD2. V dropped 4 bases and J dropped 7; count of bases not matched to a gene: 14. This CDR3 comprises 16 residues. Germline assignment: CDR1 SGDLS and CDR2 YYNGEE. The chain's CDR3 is CASSRALAGGADEQYF. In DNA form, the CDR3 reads TGTGCCAGCAGCAGAGCGTTAGCGGGAGGTGCGGATGAGCAGTACTTC.

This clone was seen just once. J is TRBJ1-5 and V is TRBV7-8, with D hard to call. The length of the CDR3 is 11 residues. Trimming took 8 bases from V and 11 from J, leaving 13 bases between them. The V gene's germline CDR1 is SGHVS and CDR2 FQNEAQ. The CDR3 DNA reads TGTGCCAGCGGATCAATTATGGCCCAGCATTTT. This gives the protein CASGSIMAQHF.

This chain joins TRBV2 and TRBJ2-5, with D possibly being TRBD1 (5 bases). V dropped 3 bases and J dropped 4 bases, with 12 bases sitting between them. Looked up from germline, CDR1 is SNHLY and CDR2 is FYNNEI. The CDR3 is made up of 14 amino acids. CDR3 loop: CASSEDQGGETQYF. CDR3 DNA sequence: TGTGCCAGCAGTGAGGACCAGGGTGGAGAGACCCAGTACTTC.